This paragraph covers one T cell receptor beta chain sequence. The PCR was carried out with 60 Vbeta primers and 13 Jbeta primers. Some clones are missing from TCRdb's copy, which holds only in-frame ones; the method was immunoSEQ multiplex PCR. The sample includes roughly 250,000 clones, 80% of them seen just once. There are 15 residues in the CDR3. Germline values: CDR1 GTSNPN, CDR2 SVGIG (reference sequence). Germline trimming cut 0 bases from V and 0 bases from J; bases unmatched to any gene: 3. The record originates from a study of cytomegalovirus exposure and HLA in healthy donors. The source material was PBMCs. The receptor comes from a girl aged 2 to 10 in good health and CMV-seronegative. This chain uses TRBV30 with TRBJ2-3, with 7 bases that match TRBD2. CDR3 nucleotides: TGTGCCTGGAGTGTAGCGGGGATTAGCACAGATACGCAGTATTTT. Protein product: CAWSVAGISTDTQYF.